This TCR beta chain was documented in a study of T-cell reconstitution after alpha-beta-depleted transplantation in children. Study-level results: Some patients owed their high day-60 TCRbeta diversity to surviving recipient T cells and thymic progenitors. A year post-transplant, T-cell counts and diversity derived mostly from newly produced T cells. Expanded graft clones, several hundred of them, were reportedly the source of alpha-beta T cells about two months after transplant.

This clonotype has more than one count but fewer than ten. Its cognate antigen is unknown. This CDR3 has 14 residues. Deletions cut 5 bases from V and 0 bases from J, with 11 bases between. Germline V gives CDR1 DFQATT, CDR2 SNEGSKA (reference sequence). This sample's TCRbeta library carried unique molecular identifier barcodes. TCRdb itself ran the PCR reads through MiXCR, one entry per CDR3 protein. The sample lists about 830,000 distinct CDR3 sequences, approximately 15% occurring once. The TCR originated in a male patient younger than 18 who had a stem cell transplant for acute lymphoblastic leukemia, so the T cells may come from the graft donor. V is TRBV20-1 and J is TRBJ2-1, with a weak D call TRBD2 (5 bases). The sequences come from PBMCs, mostly from graft donor cells, collected 360 days after TCRalphabeta/CD19-depleted stem cell transplant. The DNA for the CDR3 is TGCAGTGCTGATGGACTTAGCTCCTACAATGAGCAGTTCTTC. Its translation: CSADGLSSYNEQFF.